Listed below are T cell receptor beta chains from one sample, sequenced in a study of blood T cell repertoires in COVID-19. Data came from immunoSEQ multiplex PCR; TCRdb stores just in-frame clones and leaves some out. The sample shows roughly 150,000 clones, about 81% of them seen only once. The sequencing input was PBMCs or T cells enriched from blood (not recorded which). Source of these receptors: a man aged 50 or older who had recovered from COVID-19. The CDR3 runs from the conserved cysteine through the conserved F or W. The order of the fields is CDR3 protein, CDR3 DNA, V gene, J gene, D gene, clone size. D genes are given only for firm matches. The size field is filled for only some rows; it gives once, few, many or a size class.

CDR3aa: CSSMFGSTGELFF; CDR3nt: TGCAGCTCCATGTTCGGGAGCACCGGGGAGCTGTTTTTT; v_gene: TRBV29-1; j_gene: TRBJ2-2; d_gene: -; abundance: -
CDR3aa: CASSIVAGVTNEKLFF; CDR3nt: TGTGCCAGTAGTATAGTGGCAGGCGTTACTAATGAAAAACTGTTTTTT; v_gene: TRBV19; j_gene: TRBJ1-4; d_gene: -; abundance: few
CDR3aa: CASSTTGTGGNGYTF; CDR3nt: TGTGCCAGCAGTACTACCGGGACAGGGGGCAATGGCTACACCTTC; v_gene: TRBV6-5; j_gene: TRBJ1-2; d_gene: TRBD1; abundance: -
CDR3aa: CASSSDRGRTDTQYF; CDR3nt: TGTGCCAGCAGCTCAGACAGGGGCCGGACAGATACGCAGTATTTT; v_gene: TRBV5-8; j_gene: TRBJ2-3; d_gene: TRBD1; abundance: -
CDR3aa: CASSQTDRGDTIYF; CDR3nt: TGCGCCAGCAGCCAAACAGACAGGGGAGACACCATATATTTT; v_gene: TRBV5-1; j_gene: TRBJ1-3; d_gene: TRBD1; abundance: -
CDR3aa: CASSWGQYTEAFF; CDR3nt: TGTGCCAGCAGCTGGGGACAGTACACTGAAGCTTTCTTT; v_gene: TRBV7-9; j_gene: TRBJ1-1; d_gene: TRBD1; abundance: -
CDR3aa: CASSPQNRADLYF; CDR3nt: TGCGCCAGCAGCCCGCAAAACAGGGCCGACCTGTATTTT; v_gene: TRBV4-3; j_gene: TRBJ2-3; d_gene: -; abundance: -
CDR3aa: CASSVQGARGYTF; CDR3nt: TGTGCCAGCAGCGTACAGGGGGCGCGTGGCTACACCTTC; v_gene: TRBV2; j_gene: TRBJ1-2; d_gene: TRBD1; abundance: -
CDR3aa: CASSSSGSKETQYF; CDR3nt: TGTGCCAGCAGCTCTAGCGGGAGTAAAGAGACCCAGTACTTC; v_gene: TRBV7-2; j_gene: TRBJ2-5; d_gene: TRBD2; abundance: -
CDR3aa: CASSPGRGARTGELFF; CDR3nt: TGTGCCAGCAGCCCGGGACGGGGGGCTCGGACCGGGGAGCTGTTTTTT; v_gene: TRBV5-4; j_gene: TRBJ2-2; d_gene: -; abundance: -
CDR3aa: CASSTGTGSNQPQHF; CDR3nt: TGTGCCAGCAGTACCGGGACAGGGAGCAATCAGCCCCAGCATTTT; v_gene: TRBV6-2/TRBV6-3; j_gene: TRBJ1-5; d_gene: TRBD1; abundance: -
CDR3aa: CAWSQISGANVLTF; CDR3nt: TGTGCCTGGAGTCAGATCTCTGGGGCCAACGTCCTGACTTTC; v_gene: TRBV30; j_gene: TRBJ2-6; d_gene: -; abundance: -
CDR3aa: CASSRFVGTGNSGANVLTF; CDR3nt: TGTGCCAGCAGCCGCTTTGTCGGGACAGGGAACTCTGGGGCCAACGTCCTGACTTTC; v_gene: TRBV14; j_gene: TRBJ2-6; d_gene: TRBD1; abundance: -
CDR3aa: CASRDSLNQPQHF; CDR3nt: TGTGCCAGCAGGGACAGCCTAAATCAGCCCCAGCATTTT; v_gene: TRBV27; j_gene: TRBJ1-5; d_gene: -; abundance: once
CDR3aa: CASSFTTSGRETQYF; CDR3nt: TGTGCCAGCAGCTTTACTACTAGCGGGCGAGAGACCCAGTACTTC; v_gene: TRBV5-6; j_gene: TRBJ2-5; d_gene: TRBD2; abundance: -
CDR3aa: CASSGQGTNNSPLHF; CDR3nt: TGTGCCAGCAGTGGCCAGGGGACCAATAATTCACCCCTCCACTTT; v_gene: TRBV2; j_gene: TRBJ1-6; d_gene: -; abundance: -
CDR3aa: CASSPQLAGNTGELFF; CDR3nt: TGTGCCAGCTCACCACAACTAGCGGGGAACACCGGGGAGCTGTTTTTT; v_gene: TRBV18; j_gene: TRBJ2-2; d_gene: TRBD2; abundance: -
CDR3aa: CASSLSGRGHYEQYF; CDR3nt: TGTGCCAGCAGTTTAAGCGGCAGGGGGCATTATGAGCAGTACTTC; v_gene: TRBV27; j_gene: TRBJ2-7; d_gene: TRBD1; abundance: -
CDR3aa: CASSRGIEGFYGYTF; CDR3nt: TGCGCCAGCAGCCGCGGGATAGAGGGATTCTATGGCTACACCTTC; v_gene: TRBV5-1; j_gene: TRBJ1-2; d_gene: -; abundance: -
CDR3aa: CASSALEGQGPNTGELFF; CDR3nt: TGTGCCAGCAGCGCCCTCGAAGGACAGGGGCCGAACACCGGGGAGCTGTTTTTT; v_gene: TRBV9; j_gene: TRBJ2-2; d_gene: TRBD1; abundance: -
CDR3aa: CASSLEGRVIEAFF; CDR3nt: TGTGCCAGCAGCTTGGAAGGCAGGGTGATTGAAGCTTTCTTT; v_gene: TRBV5-5; j_gene: TRBJ1-1; d_gene: -; abundance: -
CDR3aa: CASSIGAGERETQYF; CDR3nt: TGTGCCAGTAGTATAGGAGCGGGGGAGAGGGAGACCCAGTACTTC; v_gene: TRBV19; j_gene: TRBJ2-5; d_gene: TRBD2; abundance: once
CDR3aa: CASSLGRYDNEQFF; CDR3nt: TGTGCCAGCAGCCTGGGCAGATACGACAATGAGCAGTTCTTC; v_gene: TRBV2; j_gene: TRBJ2-1; d_gene: -; abundance: -
CDR3aa: CASSWTSGGGNEQFF; CDR3nt: TGTGCCAGCAGTTGGACTAGCGGGGGTGGCAATGAGCAGTTCTTC; v_gene: TRBV27; j_gene: TRBJ2-1; d_gene: TRBD2; abundance: many
CDR3aa: CASSSQGVMNTEAFF; CDR3nt: TGTGCCAGCAGCTCTCAGGGGGTCATGAACACTGAAGCTTTCTTT; v_gene: TRBV5-4; j_gene: TRBJ1-1; d_gene: TRBD1; abundance: -
CDR3aa: CASTVGLEAFF; CDR3nt: TGTGCCAGTACAGTTGGGCTAGAAGCTTTCTTT; v_gene: TRBV19; j_gene: TRBJ1-1; d_gene: -; abundance: once
CDR3aa: CASRAAGTGHQPQHF; CDR3nt: TGTGCCAGCAGGGCCGCCGGGACAGGGCATCAGCCCCAGCATTTT; v_gene: TRBV6-5; j_gene: TRBJ1-5; d_gene: TRBD1; abundance: -
CDR3aa: CASSIGQKQLIDEKLFF; CDR3nt: TGTGCCAGCAGCATAGGACAGAAGCAACTAATCGATGAAAAACTGTTTTTT; v_gene: TRBV9; j_gene: TRBJ1-4; d_gene: -; abundance: once
CDR3aa: CASSLAVGTASPLHF; CDR3nt: TGCGCCAGCAGCTTGGCCGTTGGGACAGCTTCACCCCTCCACTTT; v_gene: TRBV5-1; j_gene: TRBJ1-6; d_gene: TRBD1; abundance: -
CDR3aa: CASSLAGRASGNTIYF; CDR3nt: TGTGCCAGCAGCTTGGCTGGCAGGGCGTCGGGAAACACCATATATTTT; v_gene: TRBV4-2; j_gene: TRBJ1-3; d_gene: -; abundance: -
CDR3aa: CASSDPAGPTYEQYF; CDR3nt: TGTGCCAGCAGTGACCCAGCGGGACCAACCTACGAGCAGTACTTC; v_gene: TRBV2; j_gene: TRBJ2-7; d_gene: TRBD2; abundance: -
CDR3aa: CASSPDRGGTGELFF; CDR3nt: TGCGCCAGCAGTCCCGACAGGGGAGGAACCGGGGAGCTGTTTTTT; v_gene: TRBV4-3; j_gene: TRBJ2-2; d_gene: TRBD1; abundance: -
CDR3aa: CASSHFARDSNQPQHF; CDR3nt: TGTGCCAGCAGCCACTTCGCCAGGGATAGCAATCAGCCCCAGCATTTT; v_gene: TRBV21-1; j_gene: TRBJ1-5; d_gene: -; abundance: -
CDR3aa: CAIQELYGYTF; CDR3nt: TGTGCCATCCAAGAACTCTATGGCTACACCTTC; v_gene: TRBV10-3; j_gene: TRBJ1-2; d_gene: -; abundance: -
CDR3aa: CASIGSSYNSPLHF; CDR3nt: TGTGCCAGCATCGGGAGCTCCTATAATTCACCCCTCCACTTT; v_gene: TRBV25-1; j_gene: TRBJ1-6; d_gene: -; abundance: few
CDR3aa: CASSLQRDEQYF; CDR3nt: TGTGCCAGCAGCCTCCAGAGGGACGAGCAGTACTTC; v_gene: TRBV5-4; j_gene: TRBJ2-7; d_gene: -; abundance: few
CDR3aa: CASSPGGISGNTIYF; CDR3nt: TGTGCCAGCTCCCCAGGGGGCATTTCTGGAAACACCATATATTTT; v_gene: TRBV2; j_gene: TRBJ1-3; d_gene: TRBD1; abundance: -
CDR3aa: CASSYVRTGGTYGYTF; CDR3nt: TGTGCCAGCAGTTACGTACGGACAGGGGGAACCTATGGCTACACCTTC; v_gene: TRBV6-5; j_gene: TRBJ1-2; d_gene: TRBD1; abundance: -
CDR3aa: CASSLGGVTEAFF; CDR3nt: TGTGCCAGCAGCTTGGGGGGGGTTACTGAAGCTTTCTTT; v_gene: TRBV5-4; j_gene: TRBJ1-1; d_gene: -; abundance: -